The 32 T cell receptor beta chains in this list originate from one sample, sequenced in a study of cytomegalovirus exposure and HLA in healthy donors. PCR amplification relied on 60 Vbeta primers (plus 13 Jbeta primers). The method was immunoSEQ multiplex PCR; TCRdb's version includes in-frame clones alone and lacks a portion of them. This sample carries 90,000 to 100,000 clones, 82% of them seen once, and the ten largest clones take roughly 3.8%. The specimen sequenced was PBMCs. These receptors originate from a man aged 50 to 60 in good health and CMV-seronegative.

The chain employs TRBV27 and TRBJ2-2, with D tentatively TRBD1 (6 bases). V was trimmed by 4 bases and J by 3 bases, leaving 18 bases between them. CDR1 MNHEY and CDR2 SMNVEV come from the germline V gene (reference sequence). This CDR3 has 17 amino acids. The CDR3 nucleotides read TGTGCCAGCAGTTCTCAACAGGGTATCAGGGACACCGGGGAGCTGTTTTTT. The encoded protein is CASSSQQGIRDTGELFF.

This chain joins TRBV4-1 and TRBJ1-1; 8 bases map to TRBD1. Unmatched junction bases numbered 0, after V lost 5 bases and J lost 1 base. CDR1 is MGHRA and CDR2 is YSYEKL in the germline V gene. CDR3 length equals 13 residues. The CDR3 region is CASSGQGNTEAFF. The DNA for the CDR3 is TGCGCCAGCAGCGGACAGGGGAACACTGAAGCTTTCTTT.

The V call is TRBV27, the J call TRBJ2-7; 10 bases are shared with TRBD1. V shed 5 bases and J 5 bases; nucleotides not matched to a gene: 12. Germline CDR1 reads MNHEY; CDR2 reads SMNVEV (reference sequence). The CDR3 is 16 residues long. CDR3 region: CASSPAPGQGFDEQYF. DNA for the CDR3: TGTGCCAGCAGTCCCGCACCGGGACAGGGGTTCGACGAGCAGTACTTC.

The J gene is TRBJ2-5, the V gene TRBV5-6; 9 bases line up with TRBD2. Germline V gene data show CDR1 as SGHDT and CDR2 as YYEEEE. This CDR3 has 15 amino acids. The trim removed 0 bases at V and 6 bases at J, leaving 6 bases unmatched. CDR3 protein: CASSLDSGSWKTQYF. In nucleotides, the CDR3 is TGTGCCAGCAGCTTGGATAGCGGGAGTTGGAAGACCCAGTACTTC.

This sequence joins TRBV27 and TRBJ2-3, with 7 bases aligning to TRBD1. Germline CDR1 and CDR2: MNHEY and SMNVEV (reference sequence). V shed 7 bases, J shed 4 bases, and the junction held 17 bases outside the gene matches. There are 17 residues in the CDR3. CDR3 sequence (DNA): TGTGCCAGCACCTACAGATGGGAACAGGGGAGTCCAGATACGCAGTATTTT. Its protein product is CASTYRWEQGSPDTQYF.

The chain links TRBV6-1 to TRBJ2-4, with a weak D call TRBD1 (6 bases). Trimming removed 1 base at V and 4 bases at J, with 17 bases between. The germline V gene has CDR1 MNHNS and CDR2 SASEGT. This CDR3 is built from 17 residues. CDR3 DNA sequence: TGTGCCAGCAGTGAAGGGGGGCCCCTTGGGGGAAAAAACATTCAGTACTTC. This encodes CASSEGGPLGGKNIQYF.

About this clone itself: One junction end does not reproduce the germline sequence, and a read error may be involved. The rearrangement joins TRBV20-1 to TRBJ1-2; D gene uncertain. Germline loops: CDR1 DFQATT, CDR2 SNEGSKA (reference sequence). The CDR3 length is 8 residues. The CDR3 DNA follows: TGCAGTTCAACTCGGGGTTTCTTC. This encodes CSSTRGFF.

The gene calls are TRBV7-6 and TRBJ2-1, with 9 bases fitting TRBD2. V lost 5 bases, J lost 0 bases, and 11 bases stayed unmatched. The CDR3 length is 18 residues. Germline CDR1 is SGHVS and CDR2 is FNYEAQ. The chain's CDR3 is CASSPPPPTSGSYNEQFF. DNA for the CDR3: TGTGCCAGCAGCCCCCCTCCCCCGACTAGCGGCTCCTACAATGAGCAGTTCTTC.

The CDR3 DNA is TGTGCCAGCAGCTCGACAGGTCTAGCGGGCCTAGATACGCAGTATTTT. This translates into CASSSTGLAGLDTQYF. The rearrangement joins TRBV11-3 to TRBJ2-3, with 8 bases lining up with TRBD2. V lost 4 bases and J lost 5; bases outside the gene matches: 11. Germline V lookup: CDR1 SGHNT, CDR2 YENEEA. This CDR3 has 16 amino acids. Looking up the rest from reference TRBV11-3 and TRBJ2-3 gives the full variable domain: EAGVVQSPRYKIIEKKQPVAFWCNPISGHNTLYWYLQNLGQGPELLIRYENEEAVDDSQLPKDRFSAERLKGVDSTLKIQPAELGDSAVYLCASSSTGLAGLDTQYFGPGTRLTVL.

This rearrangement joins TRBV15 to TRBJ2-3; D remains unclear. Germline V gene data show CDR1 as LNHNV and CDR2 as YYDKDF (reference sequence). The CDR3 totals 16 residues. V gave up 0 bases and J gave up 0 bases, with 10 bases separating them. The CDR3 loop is CATSRDKRASTDTQYF. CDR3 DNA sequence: TGTGCCACCAGCAGAGATAAGAGAGCTAGCACAGATACGCAGTATTTT.

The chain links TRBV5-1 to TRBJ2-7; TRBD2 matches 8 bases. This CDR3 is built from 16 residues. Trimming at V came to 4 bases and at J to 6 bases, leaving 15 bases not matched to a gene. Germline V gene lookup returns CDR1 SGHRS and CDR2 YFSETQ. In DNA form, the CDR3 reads TGCGCCAGCAGCCCCAGGGACGGACTAGCTAAGGGCGAGCAGTACTTC. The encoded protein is CASSPRDGLAKGEQYF.

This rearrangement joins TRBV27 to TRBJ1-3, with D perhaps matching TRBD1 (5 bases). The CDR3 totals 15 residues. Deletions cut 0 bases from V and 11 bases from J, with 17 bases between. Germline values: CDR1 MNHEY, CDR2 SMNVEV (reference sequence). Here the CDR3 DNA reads TGTGCCAGCAGTTTATCGGGGCAGATTGGGGTGTCCATATATTTT. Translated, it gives CASSLSGQIGVSIYF.

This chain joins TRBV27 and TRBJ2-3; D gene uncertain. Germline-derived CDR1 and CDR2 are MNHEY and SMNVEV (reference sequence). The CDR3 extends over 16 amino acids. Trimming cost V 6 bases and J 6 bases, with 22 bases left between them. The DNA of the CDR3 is TGTGCCAGCAGCATAGACCCCTGGCCCCCGAGGGATACGCAGTATTTT. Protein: CASSIDPWPPRDTQYF.

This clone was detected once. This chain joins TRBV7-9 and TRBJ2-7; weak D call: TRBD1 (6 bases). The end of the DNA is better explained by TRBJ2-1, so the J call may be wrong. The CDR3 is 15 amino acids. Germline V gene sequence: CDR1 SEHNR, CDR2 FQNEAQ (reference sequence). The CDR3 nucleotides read TGTGCCAGCGACTCCTCTACAGGGCTTGGGAATGAGCAGTTCTTC. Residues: CASDSSTGLGNEQFF.

CDR3 bases: TGTGCCAGCAGCCCTGCGGGGGGCACAGCCACCTACGAGCAGTACTTC. Its protein is CASSPAGGTATYEQYF. The chain combines TRBV7-3 with TRBJ2-7; 8 bases agree with TRBD2. Losses at the gene ends were 5 bases for V and 2 bases for J; bases not matched to a gene: 11. The CDR3 contains 16 residues. Germline CDR1 and CDR2: SGHTA and FQGTGA.

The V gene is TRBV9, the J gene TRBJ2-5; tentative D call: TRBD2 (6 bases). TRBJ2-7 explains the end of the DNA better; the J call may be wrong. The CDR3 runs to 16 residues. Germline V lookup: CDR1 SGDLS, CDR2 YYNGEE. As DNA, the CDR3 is TGTGCCAGCAGCCCCAGGGAGTCGGGGGAGCCAATCGAGCAGTACTTC. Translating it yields CASSPRESGEPIEQYF.

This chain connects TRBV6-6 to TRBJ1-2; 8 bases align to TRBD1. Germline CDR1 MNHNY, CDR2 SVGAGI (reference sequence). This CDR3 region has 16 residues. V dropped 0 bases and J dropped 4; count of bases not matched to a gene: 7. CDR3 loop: CASSYSDRGGGYGYTF. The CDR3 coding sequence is TGTGCCAGCAGTTACTCTGACAGGGGAGGAGGCTATGGCTACACCTTC.

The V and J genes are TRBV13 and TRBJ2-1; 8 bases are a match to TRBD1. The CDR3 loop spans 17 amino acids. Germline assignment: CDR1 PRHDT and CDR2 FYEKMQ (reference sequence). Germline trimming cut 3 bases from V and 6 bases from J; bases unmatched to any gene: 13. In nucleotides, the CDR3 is TGTGCCAGCAGCTTCGCGAGAGTGGCCACAGGGGGCAATGAGCAGTTCTTC. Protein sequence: CASSFARVATGGNEQFF.

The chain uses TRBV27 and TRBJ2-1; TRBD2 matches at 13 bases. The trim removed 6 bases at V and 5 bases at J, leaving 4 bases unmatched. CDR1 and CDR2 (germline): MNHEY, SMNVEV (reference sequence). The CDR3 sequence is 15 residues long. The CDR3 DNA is TGTGCCAGCAGCAGACTAGCGGGAGGAAACAATGAGCAGTTCTTC. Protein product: CASSRLAGGNNEQFF.

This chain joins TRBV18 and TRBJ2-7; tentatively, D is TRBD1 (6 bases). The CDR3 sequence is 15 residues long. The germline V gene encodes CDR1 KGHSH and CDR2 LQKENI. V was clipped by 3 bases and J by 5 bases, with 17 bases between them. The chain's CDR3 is CASSPQQGDLNEQYF. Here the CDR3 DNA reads TGTGCCAGCTCACCCCAACAGGGAGATCTCAACGAGCAGTACTTC. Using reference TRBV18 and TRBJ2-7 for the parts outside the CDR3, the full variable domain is NAGVMQNPRHLVRRRGQEARLRCSPMKGHSHVYWYRQLPEEGLKFMVYLQKENIIDESGMPKERFSAEFPKEGPSILRIQQVVRGDSAAYFCASSPQQGDLNEQYFGPGTRLTVT.

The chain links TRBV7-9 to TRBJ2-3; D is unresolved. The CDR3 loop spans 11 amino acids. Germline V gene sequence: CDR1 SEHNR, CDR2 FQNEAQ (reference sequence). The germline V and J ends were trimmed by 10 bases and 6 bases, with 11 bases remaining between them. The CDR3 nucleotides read TGTGCCACCAGTAGTACTGATACGCAGTATTTT. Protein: CATSSTDTQYF.

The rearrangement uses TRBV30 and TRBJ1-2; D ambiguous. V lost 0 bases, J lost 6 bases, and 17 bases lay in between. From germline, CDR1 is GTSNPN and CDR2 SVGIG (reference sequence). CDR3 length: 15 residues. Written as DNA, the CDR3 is TGTGCCTGGAGTGTAAATACTTTGGCAGGTCATGGCTACACCTTC. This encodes CAWSVNTLAGHGYTF.

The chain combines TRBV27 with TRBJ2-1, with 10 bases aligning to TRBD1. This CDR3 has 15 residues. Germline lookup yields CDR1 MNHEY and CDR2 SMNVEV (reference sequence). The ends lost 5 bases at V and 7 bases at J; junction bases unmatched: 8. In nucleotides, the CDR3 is TGTGCCAGCAGTGTAGGGACAGGGGTCGGGAATGAGCAGTTCTTC. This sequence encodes CASSVGTGVGNEQFF.

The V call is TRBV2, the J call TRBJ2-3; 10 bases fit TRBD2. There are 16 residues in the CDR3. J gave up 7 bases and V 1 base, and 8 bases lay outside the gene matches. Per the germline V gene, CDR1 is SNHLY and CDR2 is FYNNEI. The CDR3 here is CASSEEAGGLRNTQYF. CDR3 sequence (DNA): TGTGCCAGCAGTGAAGAAGCGGGAGGGTTGCGGAATACGCAGTATTTT. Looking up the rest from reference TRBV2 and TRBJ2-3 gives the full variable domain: EPEVTQTPSHQVTQMGQEVILRCVPISNHLYFYWYRQILGQKVEFLVSFYNNEISEKSEIFDDQFSVERPDGSNFTLKIRSTKLEDSAMYFCASSEEAGGLRNTQYFGPGTRLTVL.

CDR3: CASQGLAGVTGELFF. DNA of the CDR3: TGTGCCAGCCAAGGACTAGCGGGAGTAACCGGGGAGCTGTTTTTT. The J gene is TRBJ2-2, the V gene TRBV7-9, with TRBD2 identical over 13 bases. The CDR3 contains 15 residues. CDR1 and CDR2 (germline): SEHNR, FQNEAQ (reference sequence). The V and J ends lost 8 bases and 5 bases, in that order; junction bases with no gene match: 5. Looking up the rest from reference TRBV7-9 and TRBJ2-2 gives the full variable domain: DTGVSQNPRHKITKRGQNVTFRCDPISEHNRLYWYRQTLGQGPEFLTYFQNEAQLEKSRLLSDRFSAERPKGSFSTLEIQRTEQGDSAMYLCASQGLAGVTGELFFGEGSRLTVL.

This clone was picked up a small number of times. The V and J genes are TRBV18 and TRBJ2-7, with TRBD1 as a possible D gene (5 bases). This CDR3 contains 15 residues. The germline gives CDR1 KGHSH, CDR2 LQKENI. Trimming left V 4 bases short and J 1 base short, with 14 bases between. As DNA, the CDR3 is TGTGCCAGCTCACGAACGACAGTTCCTTCCTACGAGCAGTACTTC. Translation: CASSRTTVPSYEQYF.

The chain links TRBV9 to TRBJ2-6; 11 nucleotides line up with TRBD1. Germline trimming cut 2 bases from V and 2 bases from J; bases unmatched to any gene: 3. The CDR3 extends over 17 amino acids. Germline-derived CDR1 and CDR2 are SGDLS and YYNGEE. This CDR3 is CASSVGQGATGANVLTF. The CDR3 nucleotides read TGTGCCAGCAGCGTTGGACAGGGGGCAACTGGGGCCAACGTCCTGACTTTC.

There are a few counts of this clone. The CDR3 loop reads CASIAGGNVNTEAFF. The CDR3 DNA reads TGTGCCAGTATCGCGGGGGGTAACGTGAACACTGAAGCTTTCTTT. This chain connects TRBV19 to TRBJ1-1; possibly TRBD1 for D (5 bases). Germline V gene sequence: CDR1 LNHDA, CDR2 SQIVND (reference sequence). The CDR3 is 15 residues long. V lost 7 bases, J lost 0 bases, and 15 bases lay in between.

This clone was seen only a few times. The CDR3 loop reads CASSLIQELGNTIYF. CDR3 DNA: TGTGCCAGCAGTCTGATACAGGAATTGGGAAACACCATATATTTT. This chain uses TRBV28 with TRBJ1-3; D perhaps matches TRBD1 (5 bases). Trimming removed 5 bases at V and 4 bases at J, with 15 bases between. CDR1 is MDHEN, CDR2 SYDVKM, per germline. The CDR3 length is 15 residues.

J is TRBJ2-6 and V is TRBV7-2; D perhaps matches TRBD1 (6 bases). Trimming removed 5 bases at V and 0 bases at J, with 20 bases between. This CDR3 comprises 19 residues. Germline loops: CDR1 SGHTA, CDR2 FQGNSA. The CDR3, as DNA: TGTGCCAGCAGCCGTCAGGGGACAAGGTTAAGCTCTGGGGCCAACGTCCTGACTTTC. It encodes CASSRQGTRLSSGANVLTF.

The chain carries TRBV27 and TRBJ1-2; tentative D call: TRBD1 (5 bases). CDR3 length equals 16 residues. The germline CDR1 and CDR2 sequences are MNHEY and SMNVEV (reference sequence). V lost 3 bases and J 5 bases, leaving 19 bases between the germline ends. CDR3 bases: TGTGCCAGCAGTTTGGGACCCAGGGAAGGGAGGTATGGCTACACCTTC. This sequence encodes CASSLGPREGRYGYTF.

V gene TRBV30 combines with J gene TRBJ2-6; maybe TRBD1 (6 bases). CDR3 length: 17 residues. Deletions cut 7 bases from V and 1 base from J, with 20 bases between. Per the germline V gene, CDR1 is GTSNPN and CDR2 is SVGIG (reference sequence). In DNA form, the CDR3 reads TGTGCCTCCTCCAGGGACATGATTTCGTCTGGGGCCAACGTCCTGACTTTC. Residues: CASSRDMISSGANVLTF.